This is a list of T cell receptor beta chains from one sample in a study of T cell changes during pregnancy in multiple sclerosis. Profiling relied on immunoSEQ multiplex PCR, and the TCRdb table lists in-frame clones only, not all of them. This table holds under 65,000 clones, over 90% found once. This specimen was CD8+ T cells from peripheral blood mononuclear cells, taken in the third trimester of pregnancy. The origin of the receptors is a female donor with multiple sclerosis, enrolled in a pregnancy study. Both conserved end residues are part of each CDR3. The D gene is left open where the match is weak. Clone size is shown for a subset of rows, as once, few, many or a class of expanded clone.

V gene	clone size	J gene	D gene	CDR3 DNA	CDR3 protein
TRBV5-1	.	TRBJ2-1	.	TGCGCCAGCAGCTTGGCGGGTGCCTACAATGAGCAGTTCTTC	CASSLAGAYNEQFF
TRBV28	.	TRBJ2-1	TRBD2	TGTGCCAGCTGCCTAGCGGGAGACTCCTACAATGAGCAGTTCTTC	CASCLAGDSYNEQFF
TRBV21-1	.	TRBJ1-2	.	TGTGCCAGCAGTAAAAGGGGCATCGGGAGTGATGGCTACACCTTC	CASSKRGIGSDGYTF
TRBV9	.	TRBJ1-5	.	TGTGCCAGCAGCCGCCGCGGCAGCAATCAGCCCCAGCATTTT	CASSRRGSNQPQHF
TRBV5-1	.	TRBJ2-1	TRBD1	TGCGCCAGCAGGTGGACAGGGGGTTACAATGAGCAGTTCTTC	CASRWTGGYNEQFF
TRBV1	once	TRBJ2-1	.	TGCACCAGCAGCCAAGGGTCACAGGGGTCCTACAATGAGCAGTTCTTC	CTSSQGSQGSYNEQFF
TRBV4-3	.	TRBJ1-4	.	TGCGCCAGCAGCCAAGCCCACCCAGGGTTAGAAAAACTGTTTTTT	CASSQAHPGLEKLFF
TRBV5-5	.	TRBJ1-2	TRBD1	TGTGCCAGCAGCTCCTGGACAGGGGGGTATGGCTACACCTTC	CASSSWTGGYGYTF
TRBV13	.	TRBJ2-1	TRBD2	TGTGCCAGCAGGACGGGACTAGCAAGGAATGAGCAGTTCTTC	CASRTGLARNEQFF
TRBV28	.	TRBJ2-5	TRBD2	TGTGCCAGCAGCATGGGACTAGCGGTAATCCAAGAGACCCAGTACTTC	CASSMGLAVIQETQYF
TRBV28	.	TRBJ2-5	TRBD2	TGTGCCAGCAGTCCCCTGACTAGCGACCAAGAGACCCAGTACTTC	CASSPLTSDQETQYF
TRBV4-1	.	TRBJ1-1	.	TGCGCCAGCAGCCAAGCCACCGACAGGTACACTGAAGCTTTCTTT	CASSQATDRYTEAFF
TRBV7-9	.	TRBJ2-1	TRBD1	TGTGCCAGCAGCCAAGGACAGGGGCCCTACAATGAGCAGTTCTTC	CASSQGQGPYNEQFF
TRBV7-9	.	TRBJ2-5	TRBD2	TGTGCCAGCAGCTGGACTAGCGGGGGGGCCACCCAGTACTTC	CASSWTSGGATQYF
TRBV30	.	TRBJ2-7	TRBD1	TGTGCCTGGAATGGACAGGGACACGAGCAGTACTTC	CAWNGQGHEQYF
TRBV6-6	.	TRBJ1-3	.	TGTGCCAGCAGTTACGACGGCGGGCCTGGAAACACCATATATTTT	CASSYDGGPGNTIYF
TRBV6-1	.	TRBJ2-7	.	TGTGCCAACTCCTACTCCCAGGGAGGCGAGCAGTACTTC	CANSYSQGGEQYF
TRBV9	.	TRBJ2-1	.	TGTGCCAGCAGCGAGGGACTGGCCTACAATGAGCAGTTCTTC	CASSEGLAYNEQFF
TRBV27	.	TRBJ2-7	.	TGTGCCAGCAGTTTAGGAGGGCCCTACTACGAGCAGTACTTC	CASSLGGPYYEQYF
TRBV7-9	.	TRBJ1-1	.	TGTGCCAGCAGCCCACGGGACATCAGCACTGAAGCTTTCTTT	CASSPRDISTEAFF
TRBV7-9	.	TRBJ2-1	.	TGTGCCAGCAGCCTGGGGGGAAGAGGCTCCTACAATGAGCAGTTCTTC	CASSLGGRGSYNEQFF
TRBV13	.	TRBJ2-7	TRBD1	TGTGCCAGCAGCCCTAGGACAGGGGCCTACGAGCAGTACTTC	CASSPRTGAYEQYF
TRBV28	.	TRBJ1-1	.	TGTGCCAGCAGCCAAAGCTACTCCGCTGAAGCTTTCTTT	CASSQSYSAEAFF
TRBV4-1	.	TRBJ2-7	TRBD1	TGCGCCAGCAGCCACCGGCAGGGGGCATCCTACGAGCAGTACTTC	CASSHRQGASYEQYF
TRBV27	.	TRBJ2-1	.	TGTGCCAGCAGCCTCCTCATCGGTGAGCAGTTCTTC	CASSLLIGEQFF
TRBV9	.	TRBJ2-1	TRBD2	TGTGCCAGCAGCGCTAGCGGGAGGTTGGGCAATGAGCAGTTCTTC	CASSASGRLGNEQFF
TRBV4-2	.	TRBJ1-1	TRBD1	TGTGCCAGCAGCCAGGGACAGGGGAACACTGAAGCTTTCTTT	CASSQGQGNTEAFF
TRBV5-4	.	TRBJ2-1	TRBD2	TGTGCCAGCAGCCCAGCGGGAGGAACGAATGAGCAGTTCTTC	CASSPAGGTNEQFF
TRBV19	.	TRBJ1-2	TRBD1	TGTGCCAGCTTAAAGAGTTCCGGGACAGGGGACTATGGCTACACCTTC	CASLKSSGTGDYGYTF
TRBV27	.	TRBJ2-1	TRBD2	TGTGCCAGCAGTCCGATAGCGGGAATAGCGTACAATGAGCAGTTCTTC	CASSPIAGIAYNEQFF
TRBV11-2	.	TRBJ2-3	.	TGTGCCAGCAGCTTCACTCCAGCGGATACGCAGTATTTT	CASSFTPADTQYF
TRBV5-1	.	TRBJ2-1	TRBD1	TGCGCCAGCAGCTTCACAGGGGCCCTTAATAATGAGCAGTTCTTC	CASSFTGALNNEQFF
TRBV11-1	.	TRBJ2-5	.	TGTGCCAGCAGCTTAGGCAGGGGTGAGACCCAGTACTTC	CASSLGRGETQYF
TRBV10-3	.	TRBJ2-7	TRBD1	TGTGCCATCAGTGCTGACAGGGGGTCCTCCTACGAGCAGTACTTC	CAISADRGSSYEQYF
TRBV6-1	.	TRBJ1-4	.	TGTGCCAGCAGTGAAGAGGGGAACCCAACTAATGAAAAACTGTTTTTT	CASSEEGNPTNEKLFF
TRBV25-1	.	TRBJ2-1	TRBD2	TGTGCCAGCAGGATCGTGGGGACTAGCGTGGTCGATGAGCAGTTCTTC	CASRIVGTSVVDEQFF
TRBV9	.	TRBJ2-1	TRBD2	TGTGCCAGCAGCGTAGTTCCAGCGGGAGGGGCCTACAATGAGCAGTTCTTC	CASSVVPAGGAYNEQFF
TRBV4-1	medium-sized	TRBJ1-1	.	TGCGCCAGCAGCCAAGATCGGGGGGCGAGAACTGAAGCTTTCTTT	CASSQDRGARTEAFF